The TCR beta chain under discussion was sequenced for a study of lymphopenia after photon versus proton radiotherapy. Points from the study as a whole: Post-nadir diversity loss with photons came from oligoclonal expansion, particularly CD8+ Temra cells. In patients who died, overall survival fell as post-nadir TCR diversity dropped more. Authors raise, but do not show, better survival with proton therapy. Under photons, naive T cells and diversity fell while effector/memory populations rose.

Per germline, CDR1 GTSNPN and CDR2 SVGIG (reference sequence). V lost 0 bases, J lost 3 bases, and 11 bases lay in between. This CDR3 comprises 14 residues. Sequenced by immunoSEQ multiplex PCR; TCRdb stores in-frame clones only, minus some. The table includes 30,000 to 35,000 clones, 89% detected once. The table lists this clone with a count of one. Its antigen is currently unknown. This specimen was peripheral blood, taken from a patient treated with proton-based radiotherapy. The J gene is TRBJ2-5, the V gene TRBV30; possibly TRBD2 for D (5 bases). This receptor was identified in a woman in her 70s with pancreatic cancer. Some clones in this sample may be carry-over from other donors' samples. CDR3 sequence: CAWSVPGIEETQYF. CDR3 DNA sequence: TGTGCCTGGAGTGTACCCGGGATCGAAGAGACCCAGTACTTC.